The 20 T cell receptor beta chains below were found in one sample sequenced in a study of identical twins. MiXCR was run by TCRdb on the 5' RACE reads, yielding one entry per CDR3 protein. The sample lists some 630,000 distinct CDR3 sequences, just over 7% occurring once. This sample was shared with a second study, whose subject was yellow fever vaccine responses in identical twins.

Sequencing used PBMCs. These receptors all come from a woman aged 18-29 years in good health.

V gene TRBV10-3 combines with J gene TRBJ2-6; D gene unclear. Germline loops: CDR1 ENHRY, CDR2 SYGVKD. CDR3 length: 15 amino acids. Trimming cost V 3 bases and J 0 bases, with 6 bases left between them. Written as DNA, the CDR3 is TGTGCCATCAGTGACGTTGACTCTGGGGCCAACGTCCTGACTTTC. Its translation is CAISDVDSGANVLTF.

This clonotype was detected a few times. The chain links TRBV5-1 to TRBJ2-3; no definite D call. The CDR3 sequence is 14 residues long. V was trimmed by 0 bases and J by 2 bases, leaving 7 bases between them. The V gene's germline CDR1 is SGHRS and CDR2 YFSETQ. The CDR3 loop is CASSLGPFTDTQYF. The CDR3 coding sequence is TGCGCCAGCAGCTTGGGACCCTTCACAGATACGCAGTATTTT.

This clonotype was detected ten times or more. The chain couples TRBV10-3 to TRBJ1-2; 7 bases line up with TRBD1. The CDR3 consists of 14 residues. The J segment lost 5 bases and the V segment lost 2 bases, leaving 5 bases of the junction unmatched. Per the germline V gene, CDR1 is ENHRY and CDR2 is SYGVKD. CDR3 sequence reads: CAISERTGLYGYTF. The CDR3 DNA reads TGTGCCATCAGTGAGCGGACAGGATTGTATGGCTACACCTTC.

This clonotype was recorded many times. The chain's CDR3 is CASSLEHFSYNEQFF. DNA for the CDR3: TGCGCCAGCAGCTTGGAACACTTCTCCTACAATGAGCAGTTCTTC. This rearrangement joins TRBV5-1 to TRBJ2-1; D not resolved. The CDR3 is 15 amino acids. The germline V and J ends were trimmed by 0 bases and 0 bases, with 7 bases remaining between them. Per the germline V gene, CDR1 is SGHRS and CDR2 is YFSETQ.

This clonotype has only a few counts. This chain uses TRBV5-1 with TRBJ2-3, with TRBD1 identical over 11 bases. This CDR3 is 14 amino acids long. CDR1 is SGHRS, CDR2 YFSETQ, per germline. Trimming took 5 bases from V and 4 from J; bases not matched to a gene: 3. CDR3 sequence reads: CASRGGQGADTQYF. The CDR3, as DNA: TGCGCCAGCAGGGGGGGACAGGGGGCAGATACGCAGTATTTT.

The J gene is TRBJ1-1, the V gene TRBV2; TRBD1 might be the D (6 bases). With 1 base removed from V and 6 bases from J, the gap between germline ends came to 15 bases. The germline gives CDR1 SNHLY, CDR2 FYNNEI. The CDR3 runs 15 residues. CDR3 bases: TGTGCCAGCAGTGAAGGCGGGGGGACACACCCTGAAGCTTTCTTT. It codes for CASSEGGGTHPEAFF.

In this sample, this clonotype turned up a few times. The V and J genes are TRBV20-1 and TRBJ2-3; D is unresolved. The CDR3 covers 13 residues. Trimming left V 7 bases short and J 1 base short, with 12 bases between. The germline gives CDR1 DFQATT, CDR2 SNEGSKA (reference sequence). The CDR3 sequence: CSVYSERTDTQYF. The CDR3 DNA follows: TGCAGTGTGTACAGCGAACGCACAGATACGCAGTATTTT.

This clonotype was seen a handful of times. This sequence joins TRBV7-9 and TRBJ1-5, with 9 bases fitting TRBD1. Germline-derived CDR1 and CDR2 are SEHNR and FQNEAQ (reference sequence). The junction had 5 bases not matched to a gene; V was cut back by 4 bases and J by 7 bases. CDR3 length equals 14 residues. The CDR3 bases are TGTGCCAGCAGCTCACAGGGGGCGAGGCAGCCCCAGCATTTT. This gives the protein CASSSQGARQPQHF.

The table lists this clonotype with a few counts. This chain uses TRBV19 with TRBJ2-1; 14 bases align to TRBD2. The ends lost 10 bases at V and 0 bases at J; junction bases unmatched: 2. This CDR3 has 15 residues. The germline V gene has CDR1 LNHDA and CDR2 SQIVND (reference sequence). The CDR3 loop reads CATGTSGSSYNEQFF. The CDR3 DNA sequence: TGTGCCACCGGGACTAGCGGGAGCTCCTACAATGAGCAGTTCTTC. The variable domain in full, completed from reference TRBV19 and TRBJ2-1, reads DGGITQSPKYLFRKEGQNVTLSCEQNLNHDAMYWYRQDPGQGLRLIYYSQIVNDFQKGDIAEGYSVSREKKESFPLTVTSAQKNPTAFYLCATGTSGSSYNEQFFGPGTRLTVL.

V gene TRBV19 combines with J gene TRBJ2-2; tentatively, D is TRBD2 (6 bases). This CDR3 is 13 amino acids long. Germline V CDR1 and CDR2: LNHDA, SQIVND (reference sequence). V was shortened by 3 bases and J by 6 bases, with 8 bases between the two germline ends. As DNA, the CDR3 is TGTGCCAGTAGTATGGAGGGCGCCGGGGAGCTGTTTTTT. Protein product: CASSMEGAGELFF.

Only a few counts were recorded for this clonotype. The chain combines TRBV12-3 or TRBV12-4 with TRBJ2-3, with 13 bases that match TRBD2. V dropped 7 bases and J dropped 6; count of bases not matched to a gene: 10. This CDR3 is built from 16 residues. CDR3 DNA sequence: TGTGCCAGCATCGCCGGGACTAGCGGGACGGGGGATACGCAGTATTTT. The encoded protein is CASIAGTSGTGDTQYF.

The sample holds a few counts of this clonotype. This sequence joins TRBV7-9 and TRBJ2-5; D gene unclear. The V and J ends lost 1 base and 3 bases respectively, with 12 bases between them. The CDR3 length is 15 residues. Germline assignment: CDR1 SEHNR and CDR2 FQNEAQ (reference sequence). CDR3 in amino acids: CASSLGPGQEETQYF. DNA of the CDR3: TGTGCCAGCAGCTTAGGGCCAGGTCAAGAAGAGACCCAGTACTTC.

This clonotype appeared a few times. V and J are TRBV24-1 and TRBJ1-2; 8 nucleotides align to TRBD1. Per the germline V gene, CDR1 is KGHDR and CDR2 is SFDVKD. V shed 6 bases and J 3 bases; nucleotides not matched to a gene: 5. The CDR3 length is 14 residues. In DNA form, the CDR3 reads TGTGCCACCAGTTCGGGGACAGGCGACTATGGCTACACCTTC. Translated: CATSSGTGDYGYTF.

This clonotype was seen ten or more times. The gene calls are TRBV20-1 and TRBJ1-1, with D possibly matching TRBD1 (6 bases). The CDR3 has 14 amino acids. Germline V gives CDR1 DFQATT, CDR2 SNEGSKA (reference sequence). Between the trimmed V and J ends, which lost 6 bases and 1 base, there was a span of 15 bases. The CDR3, as DNA: TGCAGTGCGATAACAGGGTTCGAGAACACTGAAGCTTTCTTT. Its translation: CSAITGFENTEAFF.

This clonotype has a count of ten or more. The V gene is TRBV20-1, the J gene TRBJ1-1; perhaps TRBD1 as D (5 bases). The V gene's germline CDR1 is DFQATT and CDR2 SNEGSKA (reference sequence). The CDR3 has 15 amino acids. Trimming took 3 bases from V and 0 from J, leaving 14 bases between them. Written as DNA, the CDR3 is TGCAGTGCTAGGGGGGACGGCTTCATGAACACTGAAGCTTTCTTT. Encoded protein: CSARGDGFMNTEAFF.

There are a few counts of this clonotype. The chain uses TRBV3-1 and TRBJ2-7, with 14 bases matching TRBD2. V dropped 3 bases and J dropped 7; count of bases not matched to a gene: 5. Germline CDR1 reads LGHDT; CDR2 reads YNNKEL (reference sequence). There are 15 residues in the CDR3. The CDR3 sequence: CASSQTSGRVGEQYF. The CDR3 DNA follows: TGTGCCAGCAGCCAGACTAGCGGGAGGGTCGGTGAGCAGTACTTC.

In its sample, this clonotype was seen a few times. This chain joins TRBV7-9 and TRBJ2-1; D is uncertain. CDR1 SEHNR and CDR2 FQNEAQ come from the germline V gene (reference sequence). The CDR3 extends over 14 amino acids. V shed 2 bases and J shed 15 bases, with 20 bases lying between them. The CDR3 here is CASSLLPGGEIWFF. In DNA form, the CDR3 reads TGTGCCAGCAGCTTATTACCAGGTGGTGAGATATGGTTCTTC.

This sequence joins TRBV29-1 and TRBJ1-1, with D possibly being TRBD1 (6 bases). The germline V gene encodes CDR1 SQVTM and CDR2 ANQGSEA. The V end was cut by 6 bases, the J end by 0 bases, with 14 bases between. The length of the CDR3 is 14 residues. The CDR3 bases are TGCAGCGTCACCGGGACACCCTTGAACACTGAAGCTTTCTTT. Protein product: CSVTGTPLNTEAFF.

In its sample, this clonotype was seen once. V and J are TRBV10-2 and TRBJ2-7; 10 bases map to TRBD2. With V trimmed by 3 bases and J by 5 bases, 7 bases remained unmatched. The CDR3 covers 15 residues. Per the germline V gene, CDR1 is WSHSY and CDR2 is SAAADI. The CDR3 DNA is TGCGCCAGCAGTGAAGGGGCTAGCGGGAGCCACGAGCAGTACTTC. Its protein product is CASSEGASGSHEQYF.

This clonotype was seen many times. J is TRBJ2-7 and V is TRBV28; no clear D. Germline assignment: CDR1 MDHEN and CDR2 SYDVKM. Trimming pared 6 bases from V and 3 bases from J, leaving 18 bases between. The CDR3 totals 15 residues. The CDR3 spells CASRPGPVDGYEQYV. The DNA of the CDR3 is TGTGCCAGCAGACCAGGACCGGTAGACGGCTACGAGCAGTACGTC.